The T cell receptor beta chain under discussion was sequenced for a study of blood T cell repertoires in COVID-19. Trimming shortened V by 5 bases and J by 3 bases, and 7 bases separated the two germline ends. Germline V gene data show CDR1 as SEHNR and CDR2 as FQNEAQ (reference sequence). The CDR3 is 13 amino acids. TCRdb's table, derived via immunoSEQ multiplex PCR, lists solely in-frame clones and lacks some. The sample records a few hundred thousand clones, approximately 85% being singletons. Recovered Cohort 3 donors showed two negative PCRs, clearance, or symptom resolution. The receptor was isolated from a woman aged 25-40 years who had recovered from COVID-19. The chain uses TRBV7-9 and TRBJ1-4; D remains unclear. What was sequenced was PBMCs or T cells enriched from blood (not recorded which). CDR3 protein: CASSPGPNEKLFF. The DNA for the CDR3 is TGTGCCAGCAGCCCGGGTCCTAATGAAAAACTGTTTTTT.